This TCR beta chain appears in the sequencing data of a study of blood T cells in healthy people across ages. The authors ran a second PCR of about 7 to 12 cycles using a sample-barcoded 5' primer and a J-beta primer mix. Via MiXCR, TCRdb re-called the 5' RACE reads, giving one row per CDR3 protein. The sample includes hundreds of thousands of distinct CDR3 sequences, approximately 53% of them seen just once. The length of the CDR3 is 15 residues. The germline V and J ends were trimmed by 5 bases and 6 bases, with 17 bases remaining between them. Looked up from germline, CDR1 is MGHRA and CDR2 is YSYEKL. Study results and limitations: Researchers report that TCR beta diversity correlated strongly with naive T cell percentage.

This clonotype has more than one count but fewer than ten. Its antigen remains unknown. The sequence derives from a man older than 75 in good health. The sequenced material came from blood. J is TRBJ2-1 and V is TRBV4-1, with D possibly matching TRBD2 (6 bases). CDR3 region: CASSNRDFTTNEQFF. Written as DNA, the CDR3 is TGCGCCAGCAGCAACCGGGACTTCACCACCAATGAGCAGTTCTTC.